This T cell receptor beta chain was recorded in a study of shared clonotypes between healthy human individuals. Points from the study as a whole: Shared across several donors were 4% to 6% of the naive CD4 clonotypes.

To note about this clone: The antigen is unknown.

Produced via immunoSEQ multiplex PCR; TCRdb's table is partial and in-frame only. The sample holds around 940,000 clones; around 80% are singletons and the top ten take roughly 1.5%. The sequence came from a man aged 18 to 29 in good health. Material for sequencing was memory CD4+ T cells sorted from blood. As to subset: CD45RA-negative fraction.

The CDR3 DNA is TGTGCCAGCAGTGAAGCCGGTCATGGGGGAGTCCTCTCTGGGGCCAACGTCCTGACTTTC. Encoded protein: CASSEAGHGGVLSGANVLTF. The chain combines TRBV2 with TRBJ2-6; D possibly matches TRBD1 or TRBD2 (5 bases each). This CDR3 spans 20 amino acids. Per germline, CDR1 SNHLY and CDR2 FYNNEI. The V end lost 0 bases, the J end lost 0 bases, and 18 bases lay between the germline ends.